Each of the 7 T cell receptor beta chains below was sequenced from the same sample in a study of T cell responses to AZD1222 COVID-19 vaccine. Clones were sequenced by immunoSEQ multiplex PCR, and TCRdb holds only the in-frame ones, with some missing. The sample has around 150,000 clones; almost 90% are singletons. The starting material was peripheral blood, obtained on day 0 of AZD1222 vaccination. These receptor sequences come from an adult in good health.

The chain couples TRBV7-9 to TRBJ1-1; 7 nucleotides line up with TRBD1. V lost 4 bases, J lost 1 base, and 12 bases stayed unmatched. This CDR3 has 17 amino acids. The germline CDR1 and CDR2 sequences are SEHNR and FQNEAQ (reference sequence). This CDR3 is CASSSLTDRPQNTEAFF. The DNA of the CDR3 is TGTGCCAGCAGCTCCCTTACGGACAGGCCCCAGAACACTGAAGCTTTCTTT. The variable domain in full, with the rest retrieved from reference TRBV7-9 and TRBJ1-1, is DTGVSQNPRHKITKRGQNVTFRCDPISEHNRLYWYRQTLGQGPEFLTYFQNEAQLEKSRLLSDRFSAERPKGSFSTLEIQRTEQGDSAMYLCASSSLTDRPQNTEAFFGQGTRLTVV.

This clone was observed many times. The CDR3 reads CAISTSGTHEQFF. The CDR3 nucleotides read TGTGCCATTTCGACTAGCGGGACCCATGAGCAGTTCTTC. The V call is TRBV10-3, the J call TRBJ2-1; 11 bases are a match to TRBD2. CDR3 length: 13 amino acids. With 9 bases clipped from V and 8 bases from J, the junction kept 6 bases outside the gene matches. The germline gives CDR1 ENHRY, CDR2 SYGVKD.

CDR3 loop: CASRLQGDNSPLHF. The CDR3 DNA follows: TGTGCCAGCAGGCTTCAGGGGGATAATTCACCCCTCCACTTT. This chain links TRBV14 with TRBJ1-6; 7 bases match TRBD1. The V and J ends lost 6 bases and 5 bases, in that order; junction bases with no gene match: 4. CDR3 size: 14 residues. The germline V gene encodes CDR1 SGHDN and CDR2 FVKESK.

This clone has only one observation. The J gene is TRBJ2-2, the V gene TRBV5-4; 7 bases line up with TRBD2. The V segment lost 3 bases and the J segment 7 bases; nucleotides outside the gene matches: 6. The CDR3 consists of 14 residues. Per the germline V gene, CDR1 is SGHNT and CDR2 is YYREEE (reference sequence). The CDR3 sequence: CASSSPGGGGELFF. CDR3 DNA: TGTGCCAGCAGCTCCCCTGGGGGGGGCGGGGAGCTGTTTTTT.

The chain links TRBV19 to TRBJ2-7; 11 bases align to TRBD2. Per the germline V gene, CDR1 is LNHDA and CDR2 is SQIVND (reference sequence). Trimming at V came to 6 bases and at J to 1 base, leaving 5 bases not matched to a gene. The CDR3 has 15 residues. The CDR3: CASSPLAGGSYEQYF. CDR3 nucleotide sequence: TGTGCCAGTAGCCCCCTAGCGGGGGGATCCTACGAGCAGTACTTC.

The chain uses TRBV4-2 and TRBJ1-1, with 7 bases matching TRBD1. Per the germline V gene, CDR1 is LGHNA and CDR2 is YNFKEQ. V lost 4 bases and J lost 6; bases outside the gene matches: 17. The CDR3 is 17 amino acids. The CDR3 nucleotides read TGTGCCAGCAGCCCCTCACAAGGTGACAGGGCGAATGCTGAAGCTTTCTTT. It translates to CASSPSQGDRANAEAFF.

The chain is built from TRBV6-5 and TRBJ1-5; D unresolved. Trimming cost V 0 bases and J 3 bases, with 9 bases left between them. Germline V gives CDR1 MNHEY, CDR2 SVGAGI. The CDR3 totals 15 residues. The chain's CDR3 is CASSYSSSNNQPQHF. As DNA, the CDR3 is TGTGCCAGCAGTTACTCATCAAGTAACAATCAGCCCCAGCATTTT.